Reported below is one T cell receptor beta chain. Its antigen is currently unknown. This record belongs to a study of cytomegalovirus exposure and HLA in healthy donors. Study results and caveats: There were some public TCRs occurring in many donors, but most TCR sequences were rare.

PCR involved 60 Vbeta and 13 Jbeta primers. Sequenced by immunoSEQ multiplex PCR; TCRdb stores in-frame clones only, minus some. The sample consists of 130,000 to 150,000 clones, 60% to 80% of them appearing once. Sequenced input: PBMCs. This receptor was taken from a male donor in good health and CMV-seronegative.

CDR3 in amino acids: CASSYGAGETQYF. The CDR3 DNA sequence: TGTGCCAGCAGTTATGGGGCCGGGGAGACCCAGTACTTC. V gene TRBV5-4 combines with J gene TRBJ2-5, with TRBD1 as a possible D gene (5 bases). V lost 5 bases and J lost 5, with 13 bases in between. CDR1 is SGHNT, CDR2 YYREEE, per germline (reference sequence). The CDR3 sequence is 13 residues long.